These 28 T cell receptor beta chains share one sample of origin, sequenced in a study of tumor and adjacent non-tumor tissue in lung cancer. The template was RNA from unsorted bulk tissue. The normal lung tissue was taken more than 3 cm from the tumor edge. The library came from three nested PCR rounds adapted from ARM-PCR protocols. One entry per CDR3 protein, called by TCRdb with MiXCR from the multiplex PCR reads. This sample carries about 48,000 distinct CDR3 sequences, around 60% of them seen once, and the ten largest clones take 25% to 35%. The material sequenced was distant non-tumor lung tissue. These receptors came from a woman between 70 and 85 years old with non-small cell lung cancer.

The sample holds a few counts of this clonotype. This sequence may be a read error, since a much larger clone differs from it by one base. The chain is built from TRBV5-6 and TRBJ2-7; D ambiguous. Per germline, CDR1 SGHDT and CDR2 YYEEEE. The CDR3 sequence is 14 residues long. CDR3 in amino acids: CASSLDYTSYKQYF. CDR3 bases: TGTGCCAGCAGCTTGGACTACACTTCCTACAAGCAGTACTTC. Drawing the rest from reference TRBV5-6 and TRBJ2-7, the complete variable domain is DAGVTQSPTHLIKTRGQQVTLRCSPKSGHDTVSWYQQALGQGPQFIFQYYEEEERQRGNFPDRFSGHQFPNYSSELNVNALLLGDSALYLCASSLDYTSYKQYFGPGTRLTVT.

The rearrangement uses TRBV29-1 and TRBJ2-5; D not resolved. With 5 bases removed from V and 1 base from J, the gap between germline ends came to 8 bases. Germline V gene sequence: CDR1 SQVTM, CDR2 ANQGSEA. This CDR3 is 12 amino acids long. DNA of the CDR3: TGCAGCGTTAGGGTGGTCCAAGAGACCCAGTACTTC. Residues: CSVRVVQETQYF. The variable domain in full, with the rest retrieved from reference TRBV29-1 and TRBJ2-5, is SAVISQKPSRDICQRGTSLTIQCQVDSQVTMMFWYRQQPGQSLTLIATANQGSEATYESGFVIDKFPISRPNLTFSTLTVSNMSPEDSSIYLCSVRVVQETQYFGPGTRLLVL.

Remarks on this clonotype: This CDR3 fails to terminate in the conserved phenylalanine or tryptophan, so it likely reflects a read error. The chain is built from TRBV20-1 and TRBJ2-3, with 9 bases that match TRBD2. The germline V gene encodes CDR1 DFQATT and CDR2 SNEGSKA (reference sequence). This CDR3 has 15 residues. The V segment lost 0 bases and the J segment 6 bases; nucleotides outside the gene matches: 7. The CDR3 DNA is TGCAGTGCTAGAGATCAGCGGGAGGCTGGGGATACGCAGTATCTT. Translated, it gives CSARDQREAGDTQYL.

Remarks on this clonotype: A much larger clone is a single base away; this may be a read error. J is TRBJ2-7 and V is TRBV11-2; D call uncertain. Germline CDR1 and CDR2: SGHAT and FQNNGV. The CDR3 extends over 14 amino acids. This CDR3 reads CANSLAGGSYEQYF. The DNA for the CDR3 is TGTGCCAACAGCTTAGCCGGTGGCTCCTACGAGCAGTACTTC. The full variable domain, rest sourced from reference TRBV11-2 and TRBJ2-7, is EAGVAQSPRYKIIEKRQSVAFWCNPISGHATLYWYQQILGQGPKLLIQFQNNGVVDDSQLPKDRFSAERLKGVDSTLKIQPAKLEDSAVYLCANSLAGGSYEQYFGPGTRLTVT.

This clonotype was found once. The junction shows a germline mismatch at one end, possibly a read error. The genes are TRBV5-4 and TRBJ1-1; possible D gene TRBD1, 6 bases. The germline CDR1 and CDR2 sequences are SGHNT and YYREEE (reference sequence). The CDR3 covers 16 residues. CDR3 bases: TGTGCCAGCAGCCCCGGGGGGCTACGGAAGAACACTGAAGCATTCTTT. Protein product: CASSPGGLRKNTEAFF.

For this clonotype: The CDR3 does not close with the conserved phenylalanine or tryptophan, likely indicating a read error. This rearrangement joins TRBV4-1 to TRBJ1-1; weak D call: TRBD1 (6 bases). This CDR3 spans 14 amino acids. Per the germline V gene, CDR1 is MGHRA and CDR2 is YSYEKL. CDR3 coding DNA: TGCGCCAGCAGCCACAGGACAGAGAACAATGAAGCTTTCCTT. The encoded protein is CASSHRTENNEAFL.

This clonotype occurred many times. A much larger clone differs by one base, so this may be a read error. The rearrangement links TRBV4-2 to TRBJ2-7; D uncertain. CDR3 length: 11 residues. Germline V gene data show CDR1 as LGHNA and CDR2 as YNFKEQ. V lost 0 bases and J 9 bases, leaving 6 bases between the germline ends. CDR3 sequence reads: CASSQEDGQYF. The CDR3 DNA reads as TGTGCCAGCAGCCAAGAAGATGGGCAGTACTTC.

This clonotype turned up a few times. The junction departs from germline at one end; a sequencing error may be responsible. The V call is TRBV5-4, the J call TRBJ2-1; D unresolved. Germline V gene data show CDR1 as SGHNT and CDR2 as YYREEE (reference sequence). The CDR3 extends over 11 amino acids. The CDR3: CASSLVSEQLF. Here the CDR3 DNA reads TGTGCCAGCAGCTTGGTCAGTGAGCAACTCTTC.

The rearrangement joins TRBV20-1 to TRBJ2-3; TRBD2 agrees at 7 bases. The germline V gene has CDR1 DFQATT and CDR2 SNEGSKA (reference sequence). Germline trimming cut 0 bases from V and 6 bases from J; bases unmatched to any gene: 9. The CDR3 runs to 15 residues. The CDR3 DNA reads TGCAGTGCTAGAGATCTGGCGGGAGTTGGGGATACGCAGTATTTT. Protein sequence: CSARDLAGVGDTQYF.

This clonotype was counted a few times. The chain carries TRBV2 and TRBJ2-1, with 8 bases identical to TRBD2. The CDR3 is 14 residues long. Germline V CDR1 and CDR2: SNHLY, FYNNEI. Trimming took 6 bases from V and 4 from J; bases not matched to a gene: 5. CDR3 sequence reads: CASRISSGYNEQFF. CDR3 bases: TGTGCCAGCAGGATATCTAGCGGGTACAATGAGCAGTTCTTC.

Notes on this clonotype: One end of the junction fails to match germline, which may point to a read error. This chain links TRBV6-6 with TRBJ1-5, with a tentative D call TRBD1 (5 bases). Germline V lookup: CDR1 MNHNY, CDR2 SVGAGI (reference sequence). The CDR3 consists of 15 residues. The CDR3 bases are TGTTCCAGCAGTTATGAGGGGTATAGCAACGAGCCCCAGCATTTT. It specifies CSSSYEGYSNEPQHF.

This clonotype showed up many times. This chain joins TRBV6-6 and TRBJ2-5; possibly TRBD2 for D (5 bases). There are 13 residues in the CDR3. Germline V gene sequence: CDR1 MNHNY, CDR2 SVGAGI (reference sequence). V lost 4 bases and J 1 base, leaving 7 bases between the germline ends. CDR3 in DNA: TGTGCCAGCAGTTCGGGAATCCAAGAGACCCAGTACTTC. Its protein product is CASSSGIQETQYF.

This clonotype was seen at least ten times. The gene calls are TRBV12-3 or TRBV12-4 and TRBJ2-5; 8 nucleotides line up with TRBD2. Trimming removed 5 bases from V and 4 bases from J; junction bases left unmatched: 6. The CDR3 spans 14 residues. The CDR3 nucleotides are TGTGCCAGCAGTCAGGGACTAGTGCGAGAGACCCAGTACTTC. The encoded protein is CASSQGLVRETQYF.

This clonotype was detected ten times or more. The rearrangement uses TRBV10-3 and TRBJ2-1; 9 bases map to TRBD2. The CDR3 has 17 residues. The germline V gene encodes CDR1 ENHRY and CDR2 SYGVKD. Germline trimming cut 0 bases from V and 5 bases from J; bases unmatched to any gene: 8. CDR3 DNA sequence: TGTGCCATCAGTGAGTCGAGGTCTAGCGGGGATCACAATGAGCAGTTCTTC. Protein: CAISESRSSGDHNEQFF.

About this clonotype itself: One junction end does not reproduce the germline sequence, and a read error may be involved. This rearrangement joins TRBV29-1 to TRBJ2-3; tentative D call: TRBD1 (6 bases). Germline CDR1 is SQVTM and CDR2 is ANQGSEA. The CDR3 spans 13 residues. The CDR3 DNA is TGCGGCGTTGTGGGCCAGAGGACAGATATGCAGTATTTT. Translation gives CGVVGQRTDMQYF.

Concerning this clonotype itself: This may stem from a read error, because a much larger clone lies one nucleotide away. V is TRBV30 and J is TRBJ1-6; unclear D gene. There are 16 residues in the CDR3. CDR1 and CDR2 from the germline V gene are GTSNPN and SVGIG (reference sequence). V was cut by 1 base and J by 7 bases, with 17 bases left in between. The CDR3 region is CAWSDFPRAENSPLHF. The CDR3 DNA follows: TGTGCCTGGAGTGACTTCCCTCGGGCGGAAAATTCACCCCTCCACTTT.

Of note for this clonotype: Being one base from a much bigger clone, this may be a read error. V and J are TRBV10-2 and TRBJ2-3; 7 bases map to TRBD1. Per germline, CDR1 WSHSY and CDR2 SAAADI. CDR3 length: 15 amino acids. Here the CDR3 DNA reads TGCGCCAGCAGGATATCGGGCCTCGGGACAGATATGCAGTATTTT. Residues: CASRISGLGTDMQYF.

Notes on this clonotype: The junction shows a germline mismatch at one end, possibly a read error. The chain recombines TRBV11-3 with TRBJ2-2; a possible D gene is TRBD1 (6 bases). Looked up from germline, CDR1 is SGHNT and CDR2 is YENEEA. The CDR3 loop spans 15 amino acids. The CDR3 sequence is CASSLQQGSTGQLFF. In nucleotides, the CDR3 is TGTGCCAGCAGCTTGCAACAGGGAAGCACCGGGCAGCTGTTTTTT.

This clonotype came up many times. V gene TRBV28 combines with J gene TRBJ2-1; D may be TRBD1 (6 bases). The germline V and J ends were trimmed by 6 bases and 4 bases, with 16 bases remaining between them. Germline V CDR1 and CDR2: MDHEN, SYDVKM. The CDR3 sequence is 15 residues long. This chain's CDR3 is CASRRQGKWYNEQFF. The CDR3 DNA is TGTGCCAGCAGGCGCCAGGGGAAATGGTACAATGAGCAGTTCTTC.

This clonotype appeared once. One end of the junction varies from germline; a read error may be responsible. The chain couples TRBV5-1 to TRBJ1-5; TRBD1 might be the D (6 bases). This CDR3 region has 13 residues. Per the germline V gene, CDR1 is SGHRS and CDR2 is YFSETQ. In DNA, the CDR3 is TGCGTCAGCCGACAGGACCGTAATCAGTCCCAGCATTTT. Encoded protein: CVSRQDRNQSQHF.

In regard to this clonotype: A much larger clone sits a single nucleotide away, making a read error possible. This chain connects TRBV12-5 to TRBJ2-5; D is ambiguous. The CDR3 is 16 amino acids. Germline V gene data show CDR1 as LGHNT and CDR2 as FRNRAP. This CDR3 is CVSGPARNQYQETQYF. Here the CDR3 DNA reads TGTGTTAGTGGTCCCGCACGGAACCAATACCAAGAGACCCAGTACTTC.

The chain carries TRBV5-6 and TRBJ2-1; TRBD2 aligns across 7 bases. The CDR3 consists of 15 residues. V gave up 2 bases and J gave up 4 bases; unmatched junction bases: 6. Germline V CDR1 and CDR2: SGHDT, YYEEEE. CDR3 nucleotides: TGTGCCAGCAGCTTTCGTCTAGCGGATTACAATGAGCAGTTCTTC. Translated: CASSFRLADYNEQFF.

In this sample, this clonotype turned up a few times. A much more abundant neighbour one base away suggests this may be a read error. CDR3 sequence reads: CASGPRDSTYEQYF. DNA of the CDR3: TGTGCCAGCGGCCCCCGGGACAGCACCTACGAGCAGTACTTC. The chain links TRBV13 to TRBJ2-7; TRBD1 aligns across 7 bases. Per the germline V gene, CDR1 is PRHDT and CDR2 is FYEKMQ (reference sequence). J was trimmed by 2 bases and V by 8 bases; bases with no gene match: 9. The CDR3 is 14 amino acids.

The chain links TRBV6-1 to TRBJ1-3; no reliable D call. The CDR3 has 16 amino acids. The germline CDR1 and CDR2 sequences are MNHNS and SASEGT. V was trimmed by 7 bases and J by 4 bases, leaving 20 bases between them. CDR3 sequence (DNA): TGTGCCAGCAATCCAGATGGCTACCCGGGAGGAAACACCATATATTTT. Its protein product is CASNPDGYPGGNTIYF.

This chain joins TRBV7-9 and TRBJ2-3; TRBD2 agrees at 8 bases. This CDR3 has 16 residues. The junction had 5 bases not matched to a gene; V was cut back by 1 base and J by 2 bases. The germline gives CDR1 SEHNR, CDR2 FQNEAQ (reference sequence). DNA for the CDR3: TGTGCCAGCAGCTTAGACAACGGGAGGGCCACAGATACGCAGTATTTT. Protein sequence: CASSLDNGRATDTQYF. The full variable domain, with the rest looked up from reference TRBV7-9 and TRBJ2-3, is DTGVSQNPRHKITKRGQNVTFRCDPISEHNRLYWYRQTLGQGPEFLTYFQNEAQLEKSRLLSDRFSAERPKGSFSTLEIQRTEQGDSAMYLCASSLDNGRATDTQYFGPGTRLTVL.

This clonotype was counted a single time. The junction departs from germline at one end; a sequencing error may be responsible. This sequence joins TRBV6-5 and TRBJ1-2, with no clear D. This CDR3 contains 15 residues. CDR1 and CDR2 from the germline V gene are MNHEY and SVGAGI. The CDR3 coding sequence is TGTGCCAGCAGTCACCGGAGAGAAATTAACTATGGTTACACCTTC. The encoded protein is CASSHRREINYGYTF.

A remark on this clonotype: An end of the junction differs from the germline gene, which may be a read error. The J gene is TRBJ1-1, the V gene TRBV5-6; the D gene is possibly TRBD1 (5 bases). This CDR3 contains 12 residues. The germline V gene encodes CDR1 SGHDT and CDR2 YYEEEE. The CDR3 loop is CASSLGPGEAFF. CDR3 coding DNA: TGCGCCAGCAGCTTGGGACCGGGAGAAGCTTTCTTT.

Concerning this clonotype itself: This likely comes from a read error, as the CDR3 has no conserved phenylalanine or tryptophan at its end. The chain recombines TRBV10-3 with TRBJ2-6; possible D gene TRBD2, 5 bases. The CDR3 is made up of 16 amino acids. V lost 6 bases and J 2 bases, leaving 14 bases between the germline ends. CDR1 and CDR2 (germline): ENHRY, SYGVKD. CDR3 DNA: TGTGCCATCAGGCCCGGGATAGGGACTGGGGCCAACGTCCTGACTTCC. This gives the protein CAIRPGIGTGANVLTS.